Below, 10 T cell receptor beta chains from the same sample are listed, as sequenced in a study of T cells in Graves' hyperthyroidism and ophthalmopathy. Authors of the study amplified TCR beta CDR3 regions from RNA transcripts. The HTBI primer set drove a first-round RT-PCR of the TCR CDR3. TCRdb re-analysed the multiplex PCR reads in MiXCR, keeping a single row per CDR3 protein. The sample has fewer than 350,000 distinct CDR3 sequences; 20% to 25% are singletons. Sequenced: blood. The receptor set was obtained from a woman aged 45-65 years with Graves' hyperthyroidism.

This clonotype was observed many times. The J gene is TRBJ2-7, the V gene TRBV3-1, with TRBD2 matching over 8 bases. Trimming at V came to 3 bases and at J to 4 bases, leaving 11 bases not matched to a gene. Germline CDR1 and CDR2: LGHDT and YNNKEL (reference sequence). This CDR3 has 16 amino acids. CDR3 sequence: CASSQNMIAGSYEQYF. The CDR3 DNA follows: TGTGCCAGCAGCCAGAATATGATAGCGGGGAGTTACGAGCAGTACTTC.

The table lists this clonotype with many counts. This rearrangement joins TRBV20-1 to TRBJ1-2; the match to TRBD1 covers 7 bases. The V gene's germline CDR1 is DFQATT and CDR2 SNEGSKA (reference sequence). This CDR3 spans 13 amino acids. V gave up 6 bases and J gave up 8 bases; unmatched junction bases: 12. The CDR3 nucleotides read TGCAGTGCAAGACAGGGTGGCCGTGACGGCTACACCTTC. Translated: CSARQGGRDGYTF.

V usage is TRBV7-9 and J usage is TRBJ1-1; a possible D gene is TRBD1 (5 bases). The CDR3 consists of 12 residues. V was shortened by 5 bases and J by 10 bases, with 14 bases between the two germline ends. CDR1 is SEHNR, CDR2 FQNEAQ, per germline (reference sequence). The CDR3 DNA reads TGTGCCAGCAGCCGAGCTCAGGGATTAGCTTTCTTT. The encoded protein is CASSRAQGLAFF.

A word on this clonotype: This may be a read error: a much more frequent sequence differs by one nucleotide. The chain has TRBV28 and TRBJ1-2; D uncertain. Between the trimmed V and J ends, which lost 5 bases and 3 bases, there was a span of 13 bases. The length of the CDR3 is 14 residues. Germline V gives CDR1 MDHEN, CDR2 SYDVKM. The CDR3 spells CASSHGEDDYGYTF. CDR3 nucleotide sequence: TGTGCCAGCAGTCACGGGGAGGACGACTATGGCTACACCTTC.

This clonotype was seen many times. J is TRBJ2-3 and V is TRBV20-1; the match to TRBD2 covers 12 bases. The CDR3 spans 15 residues. Losses at the gene ends were 3 bases for V and 4 bases for J; bases not matched to a gene: 5. The germline gives CDR1 DFQATT, CDR2 SNEGSKA (reference sequence). This CDR3 reads CSARVTSGGADTQYF. CDR3 nucleotide sequence: TGCAGTGCTAGGGTGACTAGCGGGGGCGCAGATACGCAGTATTTT.

This clonotype was seen ten or more times. The genes are TRBV7-2 and TRBJ1-2; D ambiguous. Germline values: CDR1 SGHTA, CDR2 FQGNSA. The CDR3 contains 14 residues. Trimming left V 1 base short and J 1 base short, with 7 bases between. CDR3 coding DNA: TGTGCCAGCAGCTTAGAGTTACTTAACTATGGCTACACCTTC. Amino acids: CASSLELLNYGYTF.

This clonotype was seen many times. This chain joins TRBV6-1 and TRBJ2-2; 9 bases map to TRBD1. The CDR3 loop spans 15 amino acids. With 2 bases clipped from V and 5 bases from J, the junction kept 3 bases outside the gene matches. CDR1 MNHNS and CDR2 SASEGT come from the germline V gene. CDR3 in DNA: TGTGCCAGCAGTGAAAACAGGGGGCGAACCGGGGAGCTGTTTTTT. Its protein product is CASSENRGRTGELFF.

This clonotype occurred many times. The chain recombines TRBV20-1 with TRBJ1-1; D ambiguous. This CDR3 region has 13 residues. In germline, CDR1 is DFQATT, CDR2 SNEGSKA (reference sequence). The V end lost 5 bases, the J end lost 1 base, and 11 bases lay between the germline ends. Here the CDR3 DNA reads TGCAGTGCTCCGATTTTGAAGAACACTGAAGCTTTCTTT. It specifies CSAPILKNTEAFF.

This clonotype was seen many times. The rearrangement uses TRBV3-1 and TRBJ2-7; TRBD1 matches 10 bases. In germline, CDR1 is LGHDT, CDR2 YNNKEL (reference sequence). V dropped 7 bases and J dropped 5; count of bases not matched to a gene: 8. The CDR3 runs 14 residues. This CDR3 reads CASKDHGTGDEQYF. The CDR3 bases are TGTGCCAGCAAAGACCACGGGACAGGGGACGAGCAGTACTTC.

This clonotype was seen ten or more times. CDR3: CAISESRSKAYEQYF. CDR3 DNA sequence: TGTGCCATCAGTGAGTCTAGGTCTAAAGCCTACGAGCAGTACTTC. The chain has TRBV10-3 and TRBJ2-7; no firm D call. This CDR3 is 15 amino acids long. Germline V CDR1 and CDR2: ENHRY, SYGVKD. The ends were cut back, 0 bases at V and 2 bases at J, with 11 bases in the middle.